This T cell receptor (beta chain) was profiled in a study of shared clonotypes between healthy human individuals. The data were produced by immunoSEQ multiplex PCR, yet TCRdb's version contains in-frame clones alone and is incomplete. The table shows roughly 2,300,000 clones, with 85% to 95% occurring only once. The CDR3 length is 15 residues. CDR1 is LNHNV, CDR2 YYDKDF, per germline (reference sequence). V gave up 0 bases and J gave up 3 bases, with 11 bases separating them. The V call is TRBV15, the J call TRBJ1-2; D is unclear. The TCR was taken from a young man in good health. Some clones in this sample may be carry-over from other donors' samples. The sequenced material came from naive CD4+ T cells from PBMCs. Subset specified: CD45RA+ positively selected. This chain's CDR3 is CATSRDRPIDYGYTF. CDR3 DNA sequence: TGTGCCACCAGCAGAGACAGGCCCATTGACTATGGCTACACCTTC.